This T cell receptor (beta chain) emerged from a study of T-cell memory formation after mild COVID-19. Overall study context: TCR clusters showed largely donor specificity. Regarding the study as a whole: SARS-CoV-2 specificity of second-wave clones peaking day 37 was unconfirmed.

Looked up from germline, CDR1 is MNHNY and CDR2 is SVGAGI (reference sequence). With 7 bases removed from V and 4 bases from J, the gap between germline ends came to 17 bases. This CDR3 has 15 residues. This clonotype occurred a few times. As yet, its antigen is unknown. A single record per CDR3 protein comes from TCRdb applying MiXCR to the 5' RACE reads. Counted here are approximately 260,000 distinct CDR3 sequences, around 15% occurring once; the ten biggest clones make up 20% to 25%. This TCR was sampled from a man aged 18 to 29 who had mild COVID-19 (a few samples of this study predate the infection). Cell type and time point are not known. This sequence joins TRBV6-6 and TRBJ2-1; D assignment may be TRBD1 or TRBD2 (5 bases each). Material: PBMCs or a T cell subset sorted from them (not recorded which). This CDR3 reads CASIAGTAFYNEQFF. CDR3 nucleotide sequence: TGTGCCAGCATAGCAGGGACGGCCTTTTACAATGAGCAGTTCTTC.